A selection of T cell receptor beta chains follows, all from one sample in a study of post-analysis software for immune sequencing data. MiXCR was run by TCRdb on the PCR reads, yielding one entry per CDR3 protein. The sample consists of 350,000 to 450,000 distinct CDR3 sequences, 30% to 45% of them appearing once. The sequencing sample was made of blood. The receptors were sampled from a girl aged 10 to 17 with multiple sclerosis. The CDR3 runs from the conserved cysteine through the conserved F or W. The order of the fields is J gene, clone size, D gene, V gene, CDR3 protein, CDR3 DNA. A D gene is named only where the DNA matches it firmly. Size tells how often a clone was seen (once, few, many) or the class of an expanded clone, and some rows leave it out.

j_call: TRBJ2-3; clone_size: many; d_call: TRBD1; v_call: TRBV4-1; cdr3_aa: CASSRDSSTDTQYF; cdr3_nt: TGCGCCAGCAGCCGGGACAGTAGCACAGATACGCAGTATTTT
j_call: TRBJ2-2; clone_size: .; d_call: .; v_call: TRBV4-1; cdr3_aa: CASSQGPNTGELCF; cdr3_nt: TGCGCCAGCAGCCAAGGCCCGAACACCGGGGAGCTGTGTTTT
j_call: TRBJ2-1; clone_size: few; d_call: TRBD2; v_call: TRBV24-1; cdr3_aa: CATSERTSGGAYEQFF; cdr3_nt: TGTGCCACCAGTGAACGGACTAGCGGGGGGGCCTATGAGCAGTTCTTC
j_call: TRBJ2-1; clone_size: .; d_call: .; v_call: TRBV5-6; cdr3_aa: CASSLRETPYNEQFF; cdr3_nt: TGTGCCAGCAGCTTGAGGGAGACACCCTACAATGAGCAGTTCTTC
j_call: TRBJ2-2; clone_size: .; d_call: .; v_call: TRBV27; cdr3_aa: CASSWGGNTGELFF; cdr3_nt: TGTGCCAGCAGTTGGGGAGGGAACACCGGGGAGCTGTTTTTT
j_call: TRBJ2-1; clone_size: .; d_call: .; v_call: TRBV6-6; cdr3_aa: CASSWGGDSYNEQFF; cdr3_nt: TGTGCCAGCAGTTGGGGCGGGGACTCCTACAATGAGCAGTTCTTC
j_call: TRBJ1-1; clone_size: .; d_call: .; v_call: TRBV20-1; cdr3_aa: CSAYSGDTEAFF; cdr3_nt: TGCAGTGCCTACTCTGGGGACACTGAAGCTTTCTTT
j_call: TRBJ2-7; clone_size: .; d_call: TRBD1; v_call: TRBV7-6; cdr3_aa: CASSPFTTLRDREFEQYF; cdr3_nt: TGTGCCAGCAGTCCCTTCACGACTCTCCGGGACAGGGAGTTCGAGCAGTACTTC
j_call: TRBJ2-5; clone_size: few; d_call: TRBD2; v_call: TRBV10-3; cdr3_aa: CAISDRSGGGIQETQYF; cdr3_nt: TGTGCCATCAGTGACCGGAGCGGGGGGGGGATACAAGAGACCCAGTACTTC
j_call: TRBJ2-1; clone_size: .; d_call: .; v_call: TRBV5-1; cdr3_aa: CASSLDRYEQFF; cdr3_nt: TGCGCCAGCAGCTTGGATAGGTATGAGCAGTTCTTC
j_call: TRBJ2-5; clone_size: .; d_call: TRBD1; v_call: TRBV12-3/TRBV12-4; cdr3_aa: CACSFQGAETQYF; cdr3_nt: TGTGCCTGCAGTTTTCAGGGGGCCGAGACCCAGTACTTC
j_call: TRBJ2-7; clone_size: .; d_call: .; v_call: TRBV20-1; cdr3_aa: CSAREGRHYEQYF; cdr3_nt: TGCAGTGCTAGAGAAGGACGGCACTACGAGCAGTACTTC
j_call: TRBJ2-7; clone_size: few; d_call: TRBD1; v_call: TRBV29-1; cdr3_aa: CSVEDHRGYPYEQYF; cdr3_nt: TGCAGCGTTGAAGACCACAGGGGGTACCCCTACGAGCAGTACTTC
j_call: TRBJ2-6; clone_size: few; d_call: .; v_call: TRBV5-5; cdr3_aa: CASSLRGRSGANVLTF; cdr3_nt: TGTGCCAGCAGCTTGCGTGGCCGCTCTGGGGCCAACGTCCTGACTTTC
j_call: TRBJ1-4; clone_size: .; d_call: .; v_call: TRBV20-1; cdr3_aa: CSARDRLRGGEKLFF; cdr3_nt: TGCAGTGCTAGAGATCGACTCAGGGGAGGGGAAAAACTGTTTTTT
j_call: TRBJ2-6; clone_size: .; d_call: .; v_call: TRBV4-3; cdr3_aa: CASSQDKVSGANVLTF; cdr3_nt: TGCGCCAGCAGCCAAGATAAGGTTTCGGGGGCCAACGTCCTGACTTTC
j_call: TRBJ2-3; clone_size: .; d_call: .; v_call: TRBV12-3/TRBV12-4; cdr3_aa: CASSFSDSADTQYF; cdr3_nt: TGTGCCAGCAGCTTTTCCGACAGCGCAGATACGCAGTATTTT
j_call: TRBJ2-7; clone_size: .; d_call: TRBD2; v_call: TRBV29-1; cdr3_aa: CSVVGGAREQYF; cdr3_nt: TGCAGCGTTGTCGGGGGGGCGCGCGAGCAGTACTTC
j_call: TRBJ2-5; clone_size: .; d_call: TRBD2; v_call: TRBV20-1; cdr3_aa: CSAPSGEGTQYF; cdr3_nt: TGCAGTGCCCCTAGCGGGGAGGGGACCCAGTACTTC
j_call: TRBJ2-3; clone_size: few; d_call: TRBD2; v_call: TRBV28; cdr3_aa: CASSRPGTSGGNTQYF; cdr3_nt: TGTGCCAGCAGTCGCCCTGGGACTAGCGGGGGGAATACGCAGTATTTT
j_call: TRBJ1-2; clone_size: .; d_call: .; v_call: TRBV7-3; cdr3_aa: CASSLKPGLTQGGYTF; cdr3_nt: TGTGCCAGCAGCTTAAAGCCGGGACTGACCCAGGGAGGCTACACCTTC
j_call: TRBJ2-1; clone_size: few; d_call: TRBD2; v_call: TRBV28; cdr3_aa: CATKLAGALRDEQFF; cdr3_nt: TGTGCCACTAAACTAGCGGGGGCCCTCCGGGATGAGCAGTTCTTC
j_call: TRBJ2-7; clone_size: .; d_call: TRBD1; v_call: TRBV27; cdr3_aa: CASSSYLQGLAAYEQYF; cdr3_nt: TGTGCCAGCAGTTCTTACCTACAGGGGCTTGCGGCCTACGAGCAGTACTTC
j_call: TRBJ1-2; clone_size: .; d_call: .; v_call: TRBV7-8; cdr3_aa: CASSLAGKVGGYTF; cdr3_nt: TGTGCCAGCAGCTTAGCAGGGAAAGTTGGTGGCTACACCTTC
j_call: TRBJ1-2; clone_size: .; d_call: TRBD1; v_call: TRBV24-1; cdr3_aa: CATSDPGQGDGYGYTF; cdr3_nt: TGTGCCACCAGTGACCCCGGACAGGGGGACGGCTATGGCTACACCTTC
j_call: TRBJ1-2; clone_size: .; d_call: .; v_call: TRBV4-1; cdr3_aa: CASSQGIARFDGYTF; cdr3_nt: TGCGCCAGCAGCCAAGGTATCGCTAGGTTTGATGGCTACACCTTC
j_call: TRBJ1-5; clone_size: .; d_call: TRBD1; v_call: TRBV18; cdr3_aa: CASSGTGASQPQHF; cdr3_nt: TGTGCCAGCTCAGGGACAGGGGCGAGTCAGCCCCAGCATTTT
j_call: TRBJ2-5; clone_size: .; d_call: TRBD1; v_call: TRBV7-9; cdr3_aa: CASSSVGTGPHQETQYF; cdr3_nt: TGTGCCAGCAGCTCTGTCGGGACAGGGCCTCACCAAGAGACCCAGTACTTC
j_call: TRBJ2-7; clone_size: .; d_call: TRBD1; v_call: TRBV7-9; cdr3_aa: CASSKTGQAYEQYF; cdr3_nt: TGTGCCAGCAGCAAAACGGGACAGGCCTACGAGCAGTACTTC
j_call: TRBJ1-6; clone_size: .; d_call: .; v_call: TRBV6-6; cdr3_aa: CASSIRGPSPLHF; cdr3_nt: TGTGCCAGCAGTATACGGGGGCCTTCACCCCTCCACTTT
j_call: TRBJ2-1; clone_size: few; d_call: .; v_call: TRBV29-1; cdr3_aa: CSVEDLGGGRSYNEQFF; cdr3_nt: TGCAGCGTTGAAGATCTTGGGGGTGGGCGATCCTACAATGAGCAGTTCTTC
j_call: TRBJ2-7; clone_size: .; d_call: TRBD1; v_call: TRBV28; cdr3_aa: CASSQGQGIYEQYF; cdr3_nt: TGTGCCAGCAGCCAGGGACAGGGTATTTACGAGCAGTACTTC
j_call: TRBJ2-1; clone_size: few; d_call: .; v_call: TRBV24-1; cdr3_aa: CATRSDALNEQFF; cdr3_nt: TGTGCCACCAGGTCCGACGCTCTGAATGAGCAGTTCTTC
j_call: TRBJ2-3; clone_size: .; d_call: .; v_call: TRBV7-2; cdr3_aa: CASSFGRGAGDTQYF; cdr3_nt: TGTGCCAGCAGCTTTGGTCGGGGGGCGGGAGATACGCAGTATTTT
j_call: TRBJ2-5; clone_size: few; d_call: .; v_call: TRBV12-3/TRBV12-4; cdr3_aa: CASSPRALGGETQYF; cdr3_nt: TGTGCCAGCAGCCCAAGGGCCCTCGGCGGGGAGACCCAGTACTTC
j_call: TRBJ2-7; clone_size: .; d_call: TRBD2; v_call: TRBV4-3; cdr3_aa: CASSQETSGAYEQYF; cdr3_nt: TGCGCCAGCAGCCAAGAAACTAGCGGGGCCTACGAGCAGTACTTC
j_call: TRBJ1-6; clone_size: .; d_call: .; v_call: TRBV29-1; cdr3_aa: CSVDEGTGSPLHF; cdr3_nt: TGCAGCGTTGATGAGGGGACCGGATCACCCCTCCACTTT
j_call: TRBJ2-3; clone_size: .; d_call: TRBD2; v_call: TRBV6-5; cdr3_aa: CASSYSSSGGRDTQYF; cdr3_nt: TGTGCCAGCAGTTACTCGAGTAGCGGGGGAAGAGATACGCAGTATTTT
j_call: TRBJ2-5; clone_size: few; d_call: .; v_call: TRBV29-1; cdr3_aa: CSVEEVVVGETQYF; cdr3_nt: TGCAGCGTTGAAGAGGTGGTTGTTGGAGAGACCCAGTACTTC
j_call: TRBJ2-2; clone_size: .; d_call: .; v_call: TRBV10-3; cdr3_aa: CAISQGTDGELFF; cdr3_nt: TGTGCCATCAGCCAGGGTACGGACGGGGAGCTGTTTTTT
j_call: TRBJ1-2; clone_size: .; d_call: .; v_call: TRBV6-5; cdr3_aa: CASSTGRGYTF; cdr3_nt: TGTGCCAGCAGTACCGGAAGGGGCTACACCTTC
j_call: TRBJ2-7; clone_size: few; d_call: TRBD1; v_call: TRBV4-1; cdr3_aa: CASSQAGQGDYEQYF; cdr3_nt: TGCGCCAGCAGCCAAGCGGGACAGGGCGATTACGAGCAGTACTTC